This paragraph covers one T cell receptor (beta chain) sequence. This entry comes from a study of blood T cell repertoires in COVID-19. The CDR3 covers 18 residues. Germline CDR1 and CDR2: MNHEY and SVGEGT. Trimming took 0 bases from V and 2 from J; bases not matched to a gene: 11. This table comes from immunoSEQ multiplex PCR, and its TCRdb copy is limited to in-frame clones, with some not included. The sample holds fewer than 50,000 clones, 85% to 95% seen once. The specimen was peripheral blood. This sequence was found in a man in his fifties or sixties with COVID-19, enrolled during active disease. This chain joins TRBV6-2 or TRBV6-3 and TRBJ2-5; 8 bases match TRBD1. The CDR3 bases are TGTGCCAGCAGTTACTCGTGGTCGGACAGGGCCCCTCAAGAGACCCAGTACTTC. It yields the protein CASSYSWSDRAPQETQYF.